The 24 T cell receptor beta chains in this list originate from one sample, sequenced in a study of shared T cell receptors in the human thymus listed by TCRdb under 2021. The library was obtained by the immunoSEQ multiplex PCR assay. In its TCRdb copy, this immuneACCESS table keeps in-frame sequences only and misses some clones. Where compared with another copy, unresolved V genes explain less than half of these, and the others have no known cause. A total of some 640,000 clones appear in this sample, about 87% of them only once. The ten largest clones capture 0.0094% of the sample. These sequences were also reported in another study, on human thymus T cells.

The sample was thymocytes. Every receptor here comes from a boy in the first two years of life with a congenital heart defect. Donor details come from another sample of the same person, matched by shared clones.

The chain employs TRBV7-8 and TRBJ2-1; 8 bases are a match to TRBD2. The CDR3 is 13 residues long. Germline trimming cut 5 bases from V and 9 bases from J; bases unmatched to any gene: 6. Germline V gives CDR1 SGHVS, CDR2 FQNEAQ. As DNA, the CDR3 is TGTGCCAGCAGCCCAGCGGGAGATCGTGAGCAGTTCTTC. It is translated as CASSPAGDREQFF. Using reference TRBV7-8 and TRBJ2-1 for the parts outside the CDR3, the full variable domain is GAGVSQSPRYKVAKRGQDVALRCDPISGHVSLFWYQQALGQGPEFLTYFQNEAQLDKSGLPSDRFFAERPEGSVSTLKIQRTQQEDSAVYLCASSPAGDREQFFGPGTRLTVL.

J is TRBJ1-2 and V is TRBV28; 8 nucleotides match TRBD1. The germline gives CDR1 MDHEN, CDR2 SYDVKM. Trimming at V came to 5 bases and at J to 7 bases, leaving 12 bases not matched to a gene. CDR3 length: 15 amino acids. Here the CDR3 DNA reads TGTGCCAGCAGTCCAAATACACGGACAGGGATTGGCTACACCTTC. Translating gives CASSPNTRTGIGYTF.

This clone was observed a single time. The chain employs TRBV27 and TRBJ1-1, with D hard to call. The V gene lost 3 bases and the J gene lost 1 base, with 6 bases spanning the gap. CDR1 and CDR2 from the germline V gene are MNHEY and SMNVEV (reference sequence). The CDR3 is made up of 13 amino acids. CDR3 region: CASSLIRNTEAFF. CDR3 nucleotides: TGTGCCAGCAGTTTGATCAGGAACACTGAAGCTTTCTTT.

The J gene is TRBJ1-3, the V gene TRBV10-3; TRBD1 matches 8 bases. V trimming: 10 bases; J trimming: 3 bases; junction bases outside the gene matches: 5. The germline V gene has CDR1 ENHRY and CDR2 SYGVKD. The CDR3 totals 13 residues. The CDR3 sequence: CATGQGNGNTIYF. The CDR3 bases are TGTGCCACCGGACAGGGCAATGGAAACACCATATATTTT.

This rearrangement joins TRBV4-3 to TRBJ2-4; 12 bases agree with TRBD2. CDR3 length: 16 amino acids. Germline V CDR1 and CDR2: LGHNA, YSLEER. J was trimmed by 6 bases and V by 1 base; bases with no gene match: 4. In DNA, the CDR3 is TGCGCCAGCAGCCAAGTACTAGCGGGAGGCATAAACATTCAGTACTTC. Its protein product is CASSQVLAGGINIQYF.

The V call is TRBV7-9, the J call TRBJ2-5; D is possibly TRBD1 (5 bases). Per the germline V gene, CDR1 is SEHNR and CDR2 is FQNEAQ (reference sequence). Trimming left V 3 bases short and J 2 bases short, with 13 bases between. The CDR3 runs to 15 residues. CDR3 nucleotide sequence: TGTGCCAGCAGCTTCCGGGCCAAGGGGCAAGAGACCCAGTACTTC. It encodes CASSFRAKGQETQYF.

CDR3 sequence: CASSWGLPSALNTEAFF. CDR3 coding DNA: TGTGCCAGCAGCTGGGGACTCCCTTCGGCCTTGAACACTGAAGCTTTCTTT. This chain uses TRBV7-2 with TRBJ1-1; TRBD1 is a possible D gene (5 bases). The germline V gene encodes CDR1 SGHTA and CDR2 FQGNSA. With 4 bases removed from V and 0 bases from J, the gap between germline ends came to 18 bases. The CDR3 has 17 residues.

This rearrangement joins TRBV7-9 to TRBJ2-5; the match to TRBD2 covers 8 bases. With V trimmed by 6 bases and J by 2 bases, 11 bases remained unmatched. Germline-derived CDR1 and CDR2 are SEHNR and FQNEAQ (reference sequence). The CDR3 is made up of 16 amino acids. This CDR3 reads CASRRVIGGEQETQYF. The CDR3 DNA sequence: TGTGCCAGCAGAAGGGTCATCGGGGGGGAACAAGAGACCCAGTACTTC.

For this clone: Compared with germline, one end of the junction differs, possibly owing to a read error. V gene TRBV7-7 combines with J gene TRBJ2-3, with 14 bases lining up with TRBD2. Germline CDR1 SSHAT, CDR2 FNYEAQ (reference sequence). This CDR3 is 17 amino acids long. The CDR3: CASSPRTSGGFGDTQYF. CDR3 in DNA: TGTGCTAGCAGCCCAAGGACTAGCGGGGGGTTCGGAGATACGCAGTATTTT.

CDR3 coding DNA: TGTGCCAGCAGCGAACAGGTTTCCGGGGAGCTGTTTTTT. As protein: CASSEQVSGELFF. The genes are TRBV7-2 and TRBJ2-2; perhaps TRBD1 as D (5 bases). Trimming removed 5 bases from V and 6 bases from J, with 10 bases in between. CDR3 size: 13 residues. CDR1 is SGHTA, CDR2 FQGNSA, per germline. The whole variable domain, remainder taken from reference TRBV7-2 and TRBJ2-2, is GAGVSQSPSNKVTEKGKDVELRCDPISGHTALYWYRQSLGQGLEFLIYFQGNSAPDKSGLPSDRFSAERTGGSVSTLTIQRTQQEDSAVYLCASSEQVSGELFFGEGSRLTVL.

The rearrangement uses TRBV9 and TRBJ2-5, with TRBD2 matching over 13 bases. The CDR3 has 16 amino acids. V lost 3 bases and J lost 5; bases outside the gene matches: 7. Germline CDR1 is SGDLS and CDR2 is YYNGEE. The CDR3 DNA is TGTGCCAGCAGCGCTACTAGCGGGAGGGCCGTGGAGACCCAGTACTTC. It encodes CASSATSGRAVETQYF.

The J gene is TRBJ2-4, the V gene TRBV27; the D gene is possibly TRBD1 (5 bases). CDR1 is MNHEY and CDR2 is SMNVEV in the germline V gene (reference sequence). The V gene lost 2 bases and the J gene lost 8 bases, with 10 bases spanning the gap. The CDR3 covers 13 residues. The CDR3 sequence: CASSLVRAHIQYF. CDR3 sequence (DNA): TGTGCCAGCAGTTTAGTCAGGGCACACATTCAGTACTTC.

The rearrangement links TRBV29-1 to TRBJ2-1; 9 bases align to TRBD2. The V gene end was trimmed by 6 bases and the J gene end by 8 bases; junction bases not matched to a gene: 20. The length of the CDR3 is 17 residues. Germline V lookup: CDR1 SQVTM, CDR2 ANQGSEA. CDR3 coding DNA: TGCAGCGTCAAAAAAACGCGGTCTAGCGGGACTTGGTATGAGCAGTTCTTC. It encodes CSVKKTRSSGTWYEQFF.

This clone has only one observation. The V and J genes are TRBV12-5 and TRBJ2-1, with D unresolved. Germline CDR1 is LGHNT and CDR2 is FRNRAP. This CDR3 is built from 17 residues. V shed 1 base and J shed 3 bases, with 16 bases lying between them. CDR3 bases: TGTGCTAGTGGTTTGGCCGGTAGAGGCGACCGCTACAATGAGCAGTTCTTC. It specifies CASGLAGRGDRYNEQFF. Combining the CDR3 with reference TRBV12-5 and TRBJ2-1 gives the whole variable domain DARVTQTPRHKVTEMGQEVTMRCQPILGHNTVFWYRQTMMQGLELLAYFRNRAPLDDSGMPKDRFSAEMPDATLATLKIQPSEPRDSAVYFCASGLAGRGDRYNEQFFGPGTRLTVL.

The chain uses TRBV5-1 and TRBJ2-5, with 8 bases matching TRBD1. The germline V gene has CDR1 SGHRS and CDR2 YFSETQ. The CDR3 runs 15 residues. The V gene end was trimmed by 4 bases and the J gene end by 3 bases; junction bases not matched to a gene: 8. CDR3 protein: CASSTKQGGKETQYF. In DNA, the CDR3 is TGCGCCAGCAGCACGAAACAGGGGGGAAAAGAGACCCAGTACTTC.

The CDR3 reads CASSDRPRGLGEQYF. The CDR3 region has the DNA TGTGCCAGCAGTGACCGTCCCAGGGGGCTGGGCGAGCAGTACTTC. The chain carries TRBV6-4 and TRBJ2-7; 8 nucleotides line up with TRBD1. The germline CDR1 and CDR2 sequences are MRHNA and SNTAGT. The CDR3 extends over 15 amino acids. Germline trimming cut 2 bases from V and 6 bases from J; bases unmatched to any gene: 9.

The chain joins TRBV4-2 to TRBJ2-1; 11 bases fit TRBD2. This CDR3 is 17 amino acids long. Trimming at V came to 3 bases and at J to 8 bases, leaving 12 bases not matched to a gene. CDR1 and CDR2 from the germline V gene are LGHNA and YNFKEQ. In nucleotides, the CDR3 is TGTGCCAGCAGCCACTGTATAGCGGGGGGGAATTGGGATGAGCAGTTCTTC. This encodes CASSHCIAGGNWDEQFF.

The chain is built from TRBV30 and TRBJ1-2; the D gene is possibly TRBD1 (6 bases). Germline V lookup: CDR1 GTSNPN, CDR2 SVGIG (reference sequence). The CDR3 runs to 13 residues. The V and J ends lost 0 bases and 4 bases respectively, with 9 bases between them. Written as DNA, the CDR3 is TGTGCCTGGAGTGTGAAGGACAGCTATGGCTACACCTTC. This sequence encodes CAWSVKDSYGYTF.

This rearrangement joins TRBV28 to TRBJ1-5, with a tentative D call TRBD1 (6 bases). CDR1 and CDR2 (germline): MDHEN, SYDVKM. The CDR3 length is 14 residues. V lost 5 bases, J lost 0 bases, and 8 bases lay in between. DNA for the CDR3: TGTGCCAGCAGTCGGACAGATAGCAATCAGCCCCAGCATTTT. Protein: CASSRTDSNQPQHF. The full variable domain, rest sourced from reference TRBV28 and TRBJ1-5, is DVKVTQSSRYLVKRTGEKVFLECVQDMDHENMFWYRQDPGLGLRLIYFSYDVKMKEKGDIPEGYSVSREKKERFSLILESASTNQTSMYLCASSRTDSNQPQHFGDGTRLSIL.

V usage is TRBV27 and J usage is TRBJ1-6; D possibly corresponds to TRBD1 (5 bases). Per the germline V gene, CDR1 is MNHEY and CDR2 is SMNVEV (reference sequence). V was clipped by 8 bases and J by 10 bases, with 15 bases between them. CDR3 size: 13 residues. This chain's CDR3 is CASSGPGGSPLHF. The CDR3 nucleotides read TGTGCCAGCTCGGGACCGGGAGGGTCACCCCTCCACTTT.

Here the CDR3 reads CASSFGRARNSPLHF. The DNA of the CDR3 is TGTGCCAGCAGCTTCGGGAGGGCTCGTAATTCACCCCTCCACTTT. V usage is TRBV7-2 and J usage is TRBJ1-6, with no clear D. There are 15 residues in the CDR3. The V end lost 3 bases, the J end lost 6 bases, and 12 bases lay between the germline ends. Germline V gene sequence: CDR1 SGHTA, CDR2 FQGNSA.

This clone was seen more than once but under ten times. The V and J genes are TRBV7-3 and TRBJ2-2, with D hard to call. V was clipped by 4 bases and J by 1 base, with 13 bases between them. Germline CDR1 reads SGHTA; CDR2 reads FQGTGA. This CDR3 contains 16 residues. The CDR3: CASSSRPLQNTGELFF. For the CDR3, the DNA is TGTGCCAGCAGCTCCCGACCACTACAGAACACCGGGGAGCTGTTTTTT.

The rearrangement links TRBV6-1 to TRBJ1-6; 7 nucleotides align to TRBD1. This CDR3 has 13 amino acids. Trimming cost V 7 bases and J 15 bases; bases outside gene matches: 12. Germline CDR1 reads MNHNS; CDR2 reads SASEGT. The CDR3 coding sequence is TGTGCCAGCAACGGGACAGCAGAATTTGGCCTCCACTTT. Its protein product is CASNGTAEFGLHF.

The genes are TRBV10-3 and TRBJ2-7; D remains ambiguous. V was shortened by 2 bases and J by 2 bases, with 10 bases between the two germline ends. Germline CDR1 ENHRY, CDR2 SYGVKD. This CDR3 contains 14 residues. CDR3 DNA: TGTGCCATCAGTGAGCGGAGTGGCACCTACGAGCAGTACTTC. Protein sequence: CAISERSGTYEQYF.